Listed below are T cell receptor beta chains from one sample, sequenced in a study of persistence of HIV-infected CD4 T cells. The repertoire was sequenced with immunoSEQ multiplex PCR; TCRdb's copy has only in-frame clones and lacks some. The sample shows about 16,000 clones, almost 65% of them seen only once. Their cognate antigens are unknown. The input for sequencing was CD4+ T cells sorted from PBMCs after roughly 18-hour stimulation, taken from a patient who received antiretroviral therapy. The receptor set was obtained from an adult woman with HIV who was CMV-seropositive. CDR3s include the opening cysteine and the closing phenylalanine or tryptophan.

V	J	CDR3
TRBV10-3	TRBJ2-7	CAISEGLAGGYEQYF
TRBV6-5	TRBJ2-7	CASSNLQGTYEQYF
TRBV7-6	TRBJ1-1	CASSLLQNTEAFF
TRBV19	TRBJ2-2	CASRPGTLNTGELFF
TRBV19	TRBJ2-3	CASSPWDREDTQYF
TRBV23-1	TRBJ1-5	CASSQSPGTSNQPQHF
TRBV12-3/TRBV12-4	TRBJ1-1	CASTRREGTEAFF
TRBV9	TRBJ2-3	CASSAYDSTDTQYF
TRBV5-1	TRBJ1-1	CASSLARSDNGAFF
TRBV6-5	TRBJ2-5	CASSYSMGRGRETQYF
TRBV2	TRBJ1-2	CASSPLNYGYTF
TRBV5-4	TRBJ2-5	CASSLVGTSGSVSYF
TRBV5-1	TRBJ2-2	CASSSLSRDNTGELFF
TRBV6-5	TRBJ1-5	CASRARGPSNQPQHF
TRBV27	TRBJ1-6	CASSRPTGGTTLFNSPLHF
TRBV5-4	TRBJ2-3	CASSLGPHGDTQYF
TRBV29-1	TRBJ1-5	CSVRVSGSSNQPQHF
TRBV7-3	TRBJ2-2	CASRYAGTPSTGELFF